This T cell receptor beta chain was captured in a study of shared clonotypes between healthy human individuals. Whole-study results and caveats: When naive CD4 clonotypes were compared across a handful of donors, approximately 5% were shared. Estimated richness was generally greater in naive than memory subsets.

The V end lost 3 bases, the J end lost 5 bases, and 8 bases lay between the germline ends. The CDR3 has 13 amino acids. From germline, CDR1 is KGHSH and CDR2 LQKENI. About this clone: Its antigen is as yet unknown. Other DNA sequences in this specimen translate into the identical CDR3.

The assay was immunoSEQ multiplex PCR, and TCRdb's table has in-frame clones only and misses some. The profile shows 2,500,000 or so clones, under 95% of them singletons. The sample comprised naive CD4+ T cells from PBMCs. Subset noted: CD45RA+ positively selected. The clonotype comes from a man between 18 and 35 years old in good health. Some clones in this sample may be carry-over from other donors' samples. The rearrangement uses TRBV18 and TRBJ1-5; D is unclear. The chain's CDR3 is CASSPGLDQPQHF. CDR3 DNA: TGTGCCAGCTCACCGGGCCTCGATCAGCCCCAGCATTTT.